These T cell receptor beta chains were read from a single sample in a study of T cell repertoires in cytomegalovirus infection. Their target antigens are unknown. TCRdb re-called the reads through MiXCR, storing one row per CDR3 protein. The sample has around 100,000 distinct CDR3 sequences; roughly a tenth are singletons. The sequencing input was PBMCs, sequenced either directly or after in vitro stimulation (not recorded which). The receptors originated from a human donor in good health (CMV status not recorded). Some clones in this sample may be carry-over from other donors' samples. Both conserved end residues are part of each CDR3.

CDR3 protein | V gene
CASSHPTSGSSLGVNEQFF | TRBV4-1
CASSPLGTGNQPQHF | TRBV27
CASSIGTNYEQYF | TRBV19
CASSRELAGTDTQYF | TRBV7-2
CASSLFQSSYNEQFF | TRBV7-2
CASSLVGEGANSPLHF | TRBV7-2
CASSDRGHTEAFF | TRBV19
CASSHPQGANTEAFF | TRBV4-1
CASSQRASGNNEQFF | TRBV6-6
CASSYAPLNAVGTQYF | TRBV6-8
CASGRTGLAEAFF | TRBV5-4
CASSLGWEAEETQYF | TRBV11-2
CASTRRDTRTDTQYF | TRBV7-2
CASSPMLSGTGVEQYF | TRBV28
CAIRGEAPWGYTF | TRBV10-3
CASSQDLTSGRAGDNEQFF | TRBV4-1
CASRPPRALRTDTQYF | TRBV7-2
CSAARGEREQFF | TRBV20-1
CSGNPSGRYNEQFF | TRBV29-1
CASSLPGDRIGNTIYF | TRBV28
CASSTRRTQYF | TRBV7-2
CASSSQGEGVYEQYF | TRBV7-2
CASSLDFSAGGPNTQYF | TRBV7-2
CASSQGMSKDGYTF | TRBV4-3
CSVFASRDRADTEAFF | TRBV29-1
CASRPDTYEQYF | TRBV28
CASSLGTGGIGELFF | TRBV7-6